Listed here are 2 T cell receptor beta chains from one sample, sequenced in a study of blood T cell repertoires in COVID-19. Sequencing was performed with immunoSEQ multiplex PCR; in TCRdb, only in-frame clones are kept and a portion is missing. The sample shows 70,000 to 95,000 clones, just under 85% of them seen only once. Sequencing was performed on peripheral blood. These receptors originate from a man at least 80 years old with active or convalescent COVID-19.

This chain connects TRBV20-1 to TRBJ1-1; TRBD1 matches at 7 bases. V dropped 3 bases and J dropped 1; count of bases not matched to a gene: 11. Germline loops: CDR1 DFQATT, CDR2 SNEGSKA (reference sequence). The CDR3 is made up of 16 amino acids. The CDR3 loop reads CSASKQGSSPNTEAFF. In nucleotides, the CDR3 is TGCAGTGCTAGTAAACAGGGGTCTAGTCCGAACACTGAAGCTTTCTTT.

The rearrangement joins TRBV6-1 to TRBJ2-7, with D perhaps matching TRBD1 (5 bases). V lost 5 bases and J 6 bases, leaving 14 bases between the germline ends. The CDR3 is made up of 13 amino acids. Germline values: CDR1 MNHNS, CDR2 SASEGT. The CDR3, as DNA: TGTGCCAGCAGTTATGGGGCTCGAGGCGAGCAGTACGTC. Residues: CASSYGARGEQYV.